Following are 30 T cell receptor beta chains from one sample sequenced in a study of cytomegalovirus exposure and HLA in healthy donors. Primers: 60 Vbeta forward and 13 Jbeta reverse. The method was immunoSEQ multiplex PCR; TCRdb's version includes in-frame clones alone and lacks a portion of them. The table records about 150,000 clones, around 74% of them present only once. Sequencing input: PBMCs. The receptors shown here come from a man between 18 and 29 years old in good health and CMV-seronegative.

This rearrangement joins TRBV14 to TRBJ2-1; D remains ambiguous. Germline V gives CDR1 SGHDN, CDR2 FVKESK. This CDR3 spans 16 amino acids. Trimming took off 1 base at V and 0 bases at J, with 10 bases between the two ends. This CDR3 reads CASSQVGGSSYNEQFF. Written as DNA, the CDR3 is TGTGCCAGCAGCCAAGTAGGCGGTAGCTCCTACAATGAGCAGTTCTTC.

The rearrangement uses TRBV4-2 and TRBJ1-3; tentative D call: TRBD1 (5 bases). CDR3 length: 15 residues. Between the trimmed V and J ends, which lost 0 bases and 6 bases, there was a span of 12 bases. CDR1 is LGHNA, CDR2 YNFKEQ, per germline. In nucleotides, the CDR3 is TGTGCCAGCAGCCAAGATGGGGGAGGTCTAAACACCATATATTTT. Translating gives CASSQDGGGLNTIYF.

The V call is TRBV5-5, the J call TRBJ1-1; 9 nucleotides align to TRBD1. Germline lookup yields CDR1 SGHKS and CDR2 YYEKEE (reference sequence). This CDR3 region has 16 residues. V was pared by 6 bases and J by 4 bases, with 13 bases of the junction left unmatched. The CDR3 DNA reads as TGTGCCAGCACCTTATTGTTACAGGGGGCGGGCACTGAAGCTTTCTTT. It codes for CASTLLLQGAGTEAFF.

V and J are TRBV5-5 and TRBJ2-7, with 7 bases lining up with TRBD1. The germline gives CDR1 SGHKS, CDR2 YYEKEE (reference sequence). The CDR3 is 14 residues long. Losses at the gene ends were 5 bases for V and 0 bases for J; bases not matched to a gene: 5. This CDR3 reads CASRPTGYSYEQYV. The DNA for the CDR3 is TGTGCCAGCAGACCGACAGGGTACTCCTACGAGCAGTACGTC.

In its sample, this clone was seen once. The chain uses TRBV5-4 and TRBJ1-1; no definite D call. CDR3 length: 13 amino acids. V dropped 0 bases and J dropped 1 base, with 4 bases sitting between them. Germline V gene sequence: CDR1 SGHNT, CDR2 YYREEE (reference sequence). The CDR3 region has the DNA TGTGCCAGCAGCTTGGCAGGGAACACTGAAGCTTTCTTT. Protein: CASSLAGNTEAFF.

This clone was detected only once. The rearrangement joins TRBV4-1 to TRBJ1-1; TRBD1 aligns across 8 bases. From germline, CDR1 is MGHRA and CDR2 YSYEKL. The trim removed 4 bases at V and 0 bases at J, leaving 4 bases unmatched. The CDR3 is 15 amino acids. The CDR3 region is CASSLGQGMNTEAFF. CDR3 sequence (DNA): TGCGCCAGCAGCCTCGGACAGGGAATGAACACTGAAGCTTTCTTT.

The V and J genes are TRBV5-5 and TRBJ2-2; 10 nucleotides agree with TRBD1. The CDR3 is 16 residues long. Germline values: CDR1 SGHKS, CDR2 YYEKEE (reference sequence). J lost 2 bases, V lost 4 bases, and 5 bases had no gene match. CDR3 loop: CASSTRQGANTGELFF. DNA of the CDR3: TGTGCCAGCAGCACCCGACAGGGGGCTAACACCGGGGAGCTGTTTTTT. The complete variable domain, with remaining parts taken from reference TRBV5-5 and TRBJ2-2, reads DAGVTQSPTHLIKTRGQQVTLRCSPISGHKSVSWYQQVLGQGPQFIFQYYEKEERGRGNFPDRFSARQFPNYSSELNVNALLLGDSALYLCASSTRQGANTGELFFGEGSRLTVL.

V gene TRBV19 combines with J gene TRBJ1-5; D ambiguous. Per the germline V gene, CDR1 is LNHDA and CDR2 is SQIVND (reference sequence). V lost 10 bases, J lost 3 bases, and 16 bases lay in between. This CDR3 is built from 14 residues. DNA for the CDR3: TGTGCCACCGCCTCGGTTGCGCACAATCAGCCCCAGCATTTT. Protein sequence: CATASVAHNQPQHF.

The CDR3 spells CASSLRKQGDNYGYTF. In nucleotides, the CDR3 is TGTGCCAGCAGTCTGCGTAAACAGGGGGATAACTATGGCTACACCTTC. The gene calls are TRBV27 and TRBJ1-2; the match to TRBD1 covers 8 bases. CDR1 MNHEY and CDR2 SMNVEV come from the germline V gene (reference sequence). V was clipped by 5 bases and J by 1 base; unmatched bases: 9. The CDR3 extends over 16 amino acids.

This chain connects TRBV4-3 to TRBJ2-3; 8 bases map to TRBD1. The CDR3 covers 19 residues. J was trimmed by 2 bases and V by 7 bases; bases with no gene match: 20. CDR1 is LGHNA and CDR2 is YSLEER in the germline V gene. For the CDR3, the DNA is TGCGCCAGCATTGTGGACAGGGTTTCATTCACTGCTTACACAGATACGCAGTATTTT. It encodes CASIVDRVSFTAYTDTQYF.

This chain uses TRBV11-3 with TRBJ2-7; perhaps TRBD2 as D (6 bases). Germline assignment: CDR1 SGHNT and CDR2 YENEEA. CDR3 length: 14 amino acids. V lost 5 bases and J 5 bases, leaving 16 bases between the germline ends. The DNA for the CDR3 is TGTGCCAGCAGCCTCGGGGGATCGAGGGACGAGCAGTACTTC. It specifies CASSLGGSRDEQYF. The full variable domain, completed using reference TRBV11-3 and TRBJ2-7, is EAGVVQSPRYKIIEKKQPVAFWCNPISGHNTLYWYLQNLGQGPELLIRYENEEAVDDSQLPKDRFSAERLKGVDSTLKIQPAELGDSAVYLCASSLGGSRDEQYFGPGTRLTVT.

To note about this clone: The junction departs from the called germline gene at one end, perhaps through a read error. Here the CDR3 DNA reads TGTTCCAGCAGCACAAAAGGGGCTGGGGAGCGGGGGGGCTACAATGAGCAGTTCTTC. It encodes CSSSTKGAGERGGYNEQFF. The gene calls are TRBV7-9 and TRBJ2-1, with 10 bases identical to TRBD2. The CDR3 contains 19 residues. Germline V gene sequence: CDR1 SEHNR, CDR2 FQNEAQ (reference sequence).

Notes on this clone: The junction and the germline gene differ at one end; a read error may be behind it. The chain carries TRBV4-3 and TRBJ2-7, with 8 bases lining up with TRBD2. Germline values: CDR1 LGHNA, CDR2 YSLEER. The CDR3 loop spans 17 amino acids. In DNA, the CDR3 is TGCGCCAGCAGCCAAGGACCCGGGGGGGCGGAAACCTACGGGCAGTACTTC. Translated: CASSQGPGGAETYGQYF.

The rearrangement uses TRBV7-8 and TRBJ1-2; D is undetermined. Trimming removed 11 bases at V and 8 bases at J, with 27 bases between. The CDR3 extends over 15 amino acids. The germline V gene encodes CDR1 SGHVS and CDR2 FQNEAQ. CDR3 nucleotides: TGTGCCGGCACCCCAAAGGTCCTACCATTGCGGGGCTACACCTTC. Residues: CAGTPKVLPLRGYTF.

This chain uses TRBV29-1 with TRBJ1-1, with 9 bases aligning to TRBD1. This CDR3 comprises 15 residues. V trimming: 0 bases; J trimming: 7 bases; junction bases outside the gene matches: 9. Germline lookup yields CDR1 SQVTM and CDR2 ANQGSEA. The CDR3 is CSVEDRGQGGGEAFF. The CDR3 DNA reads TGCAGCGTTGAAGATAGGGGACAGGGAGGAGGTGAAGCTTTCTTT.

The chain combines TRBV6-7 with TRBJ1-6; 9 bases are a match to TRBD1. TRBV6-7 belongs to the ORF category, with a function that is uncertain. This CDR3 has 16 amino acids. The V and J ends lost 6 bases and 0 bases, in that order; junction bases with no gene match: 3. Written as DNA, the CDR3 is TGTGCCAGCAGAGACAGGGGGAGCTCCTATAATTCACCCCTCCACTTT. This gives the protein CASRDRGSSYNSPLHF.

CDR3 loop: CSVKGPGANVLTF. Here the CDR3 DNA reads TGCAGCGTTAAAGGGCCTGGGGCCAACGTCCTGACTTTC. The chain has TRBV29-1 and TRBJ2-6; D gene uncertain. The V end lost 5 bases, the J end lost 2 bases, and 7 bases lay between the germline ends. The CDR3 spans 13 residues. Per germline, CDR1 SQVTM and CDR2 ANQGSEA.

This clone showed up just once. V and J are TRBV19 and TRBJ2-4; 11 positions agree with TRBD1. V lost 5 bases to trimming and J lost 2 bases; unmatched junction nucleotides: 5. The CDR3 has 16 residues. Per the germline V gene, CDR1 is LNHDA and CDR2 is SQIVND (reference sequence). The chain's CDR3 is CASSVWTGGSKNIQYF. CDR3 DNA sequence: TGTGCCAGTAGTGTCTGGACAGGGGGCTCCAAAAACATTCAGTACTTC.

This clone showed up just once. The rearrangement uses TRBV27 and TRBJ1-1, with 10 bases lining up with TRBD1. V trimming: 5 bases; J trimming: 5 bases; junction bases outside the gene matches: 8. This CDR3 is built from 15 residues. Germline V gene lookup returns CDR1 MNHEY and CDR2 SMNVEV (reference sequence). In DNA form, the CDR3 reads TGTGCCAGCAGTGGCCTCGGGACAGGGGAAACTGAAGCTTTCTTT. Translated, it gives CASSGLGTGETEAFF.

The table lists this clone with a count of one. This chain links TRBV7-6 with TRBJ1-1; 8 nucleotides align to TRBD1. This CDR3 comprises 14 residues. Germline assignment: CDR1 SGHVS and CDR2 FNYEAQ. Trimming removed 4 bases from V and 11 bases from J; junction bases left unmatched: 12. The CDR3 region has the DNA TGTGCCAGCAGCTCCGGTATCGGACAGGGCGGGGCTTTCTTT. As protein: CASSSGIGQGGAFF.

The chain couples TRBV2 to TRBJ1-1; 8 bases are shared with TRBD1. The germline CDR1 and CDR2 sequences are SNHLY and FYNNEI. The CDR3 loop spans 17 amino acids. After removal of 5 bases from V and 1 base from J, the junction contained 12 bases not matched to a gene. CDR3 nucleotides: TGTGCCAGCAGTCCCCTCCGGGACAGGAGGGAGAACACTGAAGCTTTCTTT. Translation: CASSPLRDRRENTEAFF.

The rearrangement links TRBV6-5 to TRBJ2-7, with TRBD2 matching over 11 bases. J gave up 4 bases and V 4 bases, and 6 bases lay outside the gene matches. Germline loops: CDR1 MNHEY, CDR2 SVGAGI. CDR3 length: 15 amino acids. CDR3 sequence: CASSLSSGGSYEQYF. Written as DNA, the CDR3 is TGTGCCAGCAGTTTGTCTAGCGGGGGGTCTTACGAGCAGTACTTC.

This clone occurred a few times. The chain joins TRBV19 to TRBJ1-2; 8 nucleotides align to TRBD1. The trim removed 3 bases at V and 4 bases at J, leaving 7 bases unmatched. The CDR3 has 15 residues. CDR1 and CDR2 (germline): LNHDA, SQIVND (reference sequence). DNA for the CDR3: TGTGCCAGTAGTATTGGCTGGACAGGGCCCTATGGCTACACCTTC. It is translated as CASSIGWTGPYGYTF.

The V gene is TRBV7-2, the J gene TRBJ1-1; 12 bases agree with TRBD1. Germline CDR1 is SGHTA and CDR2 is FQGNSA. The CDR3 is 16 residues long. The V gene end was trimmed by 4 bases and the J gene end by 8 bases; junction bases not matched to a gene: 11. CDR3 loop: CASSSTARDRGPEAFF. CDR3 DNA: TGTGCCAGCAGCTCAACCGCCCGGGACAGGGGGCCCGAAGCTTTCTTT.

CDR3 in DNA: TGTGCCAGCTCACCTCAAGCGGGCCCCAGCACAGATACGCAGTATTTT. This gives the protein CASSPQAGPSTDTQYF. The chain uses TRBV18 and TRBJ2-3; the D gene is possibly TRBD2 (6 bases). Germline CDR1 is KGHSH and CDR2 is LQKENI. The V gene lost 3 bases and the J gene lost 0 bases, with 13 bases spanning the gap. There are 16 residues in the CDR3.

Comments on this clone: This same CDR3 is encoded by further DNA sequences in the sample. The chain is built from TRBV29-1 and TRBJ2-3; 8 nucleotides line up with TRBD2. Looked up from germline, CDR1 is SQVTM and CDR2 is ANQGSEA. The CDR3 length is 14 residues. The ends lost 6 bases at V and 1 base at J; junction bases unmatched: 6. CDR3 sequence (DNA): TGCAGCGTCCTGTCGGGGGGGCGCACAGATACGCAGTATTTT. As protein: CSVLSGGRTDTQYF.

The V call is TRBV27, the J call TRBJ2-3; D ambiguous. V shed 1 base and J shed 6 bases, with 8 bases lying between them. This CDR3 is built from 13 residues. Germline V CDR1 and CDR2: MNHEY, SMNVEV (reference sequence). The CDR3 is CASSLWAMDTQYF. CDR3 DNA sequence: TGTGCCAGCAGTTTATGGGCTATGGATACGCAGTATTTT.

The genes are TRBV13 and TRBJ2-3; the match to TRBD1 covers 11 bases. With 3 bases clipped from V and 4 bases from J, the junction kept 15 bases outside the gene matches. This CDR3 contains 19 residues. Germline CDR1 PRHDT, CDR2 FYEKMQ (reference sequence). This chain's CDR3 is CASSFGQGARGAWADTQYF. The CDR3 nucleotides are TGTGCCAGCAGCTTCGGACAGGGGGCGAGGGGGGCGTGGGCAGATACGCAGTATTTT.

CDR3 sequence reads: CASSLNRVNTEAFF. The CDR3 coding sequence is TGTGCCAGCAGCCTCAACAGGGTGAACACTGAAGCTTTCTTT. The chain carries TRBV7-2 and TRBJ1-1; a possible D gene is TRBD1 (6 bases). The CDR3 runs to 14 residues. The germline gives CDR1 SGHTA, CDR2 FQGNSA. The V and J ends lost 5 bases and 0 bases respectively, with 10 bases between them.

The chain carries TRBV7-2 and TRBJ2-2; tentative D call: TRBD1 (6 bases). The V gene's germline CDR1 is SGHTA and CDR2 FQGNSA. V lost 5 bases to trimming and J lost 9 bases, with 19 bases between them. The CDR3 has 15 amino acids. CDR3 bases: TGTGCCAGCAGCATCCTAATACAGGGATCCAGGGAGCTGTTTTTT. The encoded protein is CASSILIQGSRELFF.